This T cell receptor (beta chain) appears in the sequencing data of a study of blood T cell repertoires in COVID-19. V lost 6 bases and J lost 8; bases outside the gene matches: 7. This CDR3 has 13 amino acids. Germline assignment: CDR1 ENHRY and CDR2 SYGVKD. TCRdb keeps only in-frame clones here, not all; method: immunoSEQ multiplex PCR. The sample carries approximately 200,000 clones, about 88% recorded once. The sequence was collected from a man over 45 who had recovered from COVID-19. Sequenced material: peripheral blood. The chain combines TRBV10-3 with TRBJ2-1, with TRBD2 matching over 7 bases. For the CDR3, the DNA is TGTGCCATCAGCGGACTAGGGAAAGATGAGCAGTTCTTC. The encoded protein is CAISGLGKDEQFF.